The 28 T cell receptor beta chains given below trace back to one sample, sequenced in a study of control samples from healthy donors and cancer patients. Profiled with immunoSEQ multiplex PCR; TCRdb holds only in-frame clones, not every one. The sample has fewer than 300,000 clones, almost 85% seen once; the top ten hold about an eighth. Sequenced: PBMCs. The receptors were sampled from a woman aged 55-70 years with lung cancer.

The genes are TRBV23-1 and TRBJ1-5; D gene unclear. TRBV23-1 is sorted into the ORF group, with uncertain function. Trimming pared 8 bases from V and 2 bases from J, leaving 13 bases between. This CDR3 is built from 14 residues. CDR3 DNA: TGCGCCAGCCAGTATAATTCGGGCAATCAGCCCCAGCATTTT. It codes for CASQYNSGNQPQHF.

The chain carries TRBV19 and TRBJ1-1, with D maybe TRBD1 (6 bases). The V end was cut by 7 bases, the J end by 1 base, with 16 bases between. The CDR3 totals 15 residues. CDR1 and CDR2 from the germline V gene are LNHDA and SQIVND (reference sequence). CDR3 sequence reads: CASNYRAGANTEAFF. In DNA, the CDR3 is TGTGCCAGTAATTACCGCGCAGGGGCGAACACTGAAGCTTTCTTT.

The chain combines TRBV11-3 with TRBJ2-1; D is ambiguous. The germline CDR1 and CDR2 sequences are SGHNT and YENEEA. V gave up 5 bases and J gave up 0 bases, with 14 bases separating them. This CDR3 region has 16 residues. CDR3 residues: CASSQAPGASYNEQFF. The CDR3 DNA reads TGTGCCAGCAGCCAGGCCCCAGGCGCCTCCTACAATGAGCAGTTCTTC.

The chain joins TRBV6-5 to TRBJ1-6, with D hard to call. The CDR3 is 13 residues long. The germline V and J ends were trimmed by 10 bases and 5 bases, with 12 bases remaining between them. Germline-derived CDR1 and CDR2 are MNHEY and SVGAGI. CDR3 region: CATARKDNSPLHF. CDR3 in DNA: TGTGCCACTGCGCGCAAAGATAATTCACCCCTCCACTTT.

This clone was seen a handful of times. The chain has TRBV19 and TRBJ1-5; D gene ambiguous. V lost 7 bases and J lost 4, with 11 bases in between. CDR1 and CDR2 from the germline V gene are LNHDA and SQIVND (reference sequence). The CDR3 runs 13 residues. In DNA form, the CDR3 reads TGTGCCAGTACACGGCAGTATAATCAGCCCCAGCATTTT. Translation: CASTRQYNQPQHF.

The rearrangement joins TRBV19 to TRBJ1-1, with 10 bases matching TRBD1. The CDR3 runs to 16 residues. Per the germline V gene, CDR1 is LNHDA and CDR2 is SQIVND (reference sequence). V lost 2 bases, J lost 4 bases, and 7 bases stayed unmatched. This chain's CDR3 is CASSIRQGAGFTEAFF. The DNA for the CDR3 is TGTGCCAGTAGTATAAGACAGGGGGCAGGATTCACTGAAGCTTTCTTT.

The V gene is TRBV10-3, the J gene TRBJ2-7; D gene uncertain. Trimming pared 11 bases from V and 3 bases from J, leaving 20 bases between. This CDR3 is 14 amino acids long. The germline gives CDR1 ENHRY, CDR2 SYGVKD. CDR3 loop: CAGSDGVTYYEQYF. As DNA, the CDR3 is TGTGCCGGCTCCGACGGAGTAACCTACTACGAGCAGTACTTC.

This clone showed up many times. The chain couples TRBV4-1 to TRBJ2-7; D is unclear. CDR1 and CDR2 from the germline V gene are MGHRA and YSYEKL. Deletions cut 0 bases from V and 2 bases from J, with 8 bases between. The CDR3 runs to 14 residues. DNA for the CDR3: TGCGCCAGCAGCCAAGAACCCCTGGCCTACGAGCAGTACTTC. Protein sequence: CASSQEPLAYEQYF.

The CDR3 is CASSFGTSGEQYF. In nucleotides, the CDR3 is TGTGCCAGCAGCTTCGGAACCAGTGGCGAGCAGTACTTC. V is TRBV11-2 and J is TRBJ2-7, with D hard to call. From germline, CDR1 is SGHAT and CDR2 FQNNGV. The CDR3 runs to 13 residues. V shed 3 bases and J shed 6 bases, with 12 bases lying between them.

The chain links TRBV2 to TRBJ2-7; TRBD1 matches 7 bases. Germline CDR1 reads SNHLY; CDR2 reads FYNNEI. V lost 10 bases and J lost 3; bases outside the gene matches: 9. This CDR3 contains 13 residues. The CDR3 DNA reads TGTGCCACCAGACAGGGACAGTACTACGAGCAGTACTTC. It yields the protein CATRQGQYYEQYF. The full variable domain, with the rest looked up from reference TRBV2 and TRBJ2-7, is EPEVTQTPSHQVTQMGQEVILRCVPISNHLYFYWYRQILGQKVEFLVSFYNNEISEKSEIFDDQFSVERPDGSNFTLKIRSTKLEDSAMYFCATRQGQYYEQYFGPGTRLTVT.

The V call is TRBV4-1, the J call TRBJ2-2; maybe TRBD1 (6 bases). CDR1 and CDR2 (germline): MGHRA, YSYEKL. V lost 2 bases to trimming and J lost 9 bases, with 22 bases between them. The CDR3 length is 17 residues. The CDR3: CASSQNTRPNGGRELFF. The CDR3 nucleotides are TGCGCCAGCAGCCAAAATACCCGACCCAATGGGGGCCGGGAGCTGTTTTTT.

In this sample, this clone turned up once. V is TRBV28 and J is TRBJ2-1, with D unclear. Germline V gene lookup returns CDR1 MDHEN and CDR2 SYDVKM. Trimming took off 2 bases at V and 0 bases at J, with 8 bases between the two ends. The CDR3 runs to 15 residues. CDR3: CASSLRDYSYNEQFF. CDR3 nucleotide sequence: TGTGCCAGCAGTTTAAGGGATTACTCCTACAATGAGCAGTTCTTC. The full variable domain, its missing parts supplied by reference TRBV28 and TRBJ2-1, is DVKVTQSSRYLVKRTGEKVFLECVQDMDHENMFWYRQDPGLGLRLIYFSYDVKMKEKGDIPEGYSVSREKKERFSLILESASTNQTSMYLCASSLRDYSYNEQFFGPGTRLTVL.

The rearrangement links TRBV27 to TRBJ2-1; either TRBD1 or TRBD2 may supply D (6 bases each). This CDR3 region has 15 residues. The germline V gene has CDR1 MNHEY and CDR2 SMNVEV (reference sequence). The V end lost 2 bases, the J end lost 6 bases, and 14 bases lay between the germline ends. Here the CDR3 reads CASSLGVWGANEQFF. The CDR3 DNA reads TGTGCCAGCAGTTTAGGAGTTTGGGGGGCCAATGAGCAGTTCTTC.

The gene calls are TRBV28 and TRBJ2-7; D call uncertain. V gave up 6 bases and J gave up 2 bases, with 17 bases separating them. This CDR3 region has 15 residues. Looked up from germline, CDR1 is MDHEN and CDR2 is SYDVKM. CDR3 DNA sequence: TGTGCCAGCAGCCCACCCCCCCCAGTTGCCTACGAGCAGTACTTC. Its protein is CASSPPPPVAYEQYF.

CDR3 DNA: TGCGCCAGCAGCCTGGGGTGGGGGCGGACAGATACGCAGTATTTT. Translated: CASSLGWGRTDTQYF. The chain has TRBV5-1 and TRBJ2-3; maybe TRBD1 (6 bases). Germline CDR1 reads SGHRS; CDR2 reads YFSETQ. The CDR3 runs 15 residues. Trimming pared 4 bases from V and 3 bases from J, leaving 15 bases between.

V usage is TRBV28 and J usage is TRBJ1-2; D not certain. The ends were cut back, 5 bases at V and 4 bases at J, with 11 bases in the middle. The germline V gene encodes CDR1 MDHEN and CDR2 SYDVKM. The CDR3 runs 13 residues. The CDR3 region is CASSKAPGYGYTF. Written as DNA, the CDR3 is TGTGCCAGCAGTAAGGCCCCTGGCTATGGCTACACCTTC.

J is TRBJ2-3 and V is TRBV28; 10 bases are shared with TRBD2. Germline CDR1 is MDHEN and CDR2 is SYDVKM. The CDR3 runs to 17 residues. Losses at the gene ends were 5 bases for V and 5 bases for J; bases not matched to a gene: 13. CDR3 bases: TGTGCCAGCAGTACCTATAGCGGGAGGCCGTATGAAGATACGCAGTATTTT. It codes for CASSTYSGRPYEDTQYF.

The chain is built from TRBV19 and TRBJ2-7, with D possibly being TRBD2 (5 bases). The CDR3 totals 16 residues. Trimming shortened V by 3 bases and J by 3 bases, and 18 bases separated the two germline ends. Germline V gene data show CDR1 as LNHDA and CDR2 as SQIVND (reference sequence). The CDR3: CASSMSSGNPYYEQYF. The CDR3 DNA is TGTGCCAGTAGTATGTCCTCGGGAAACCCCTACTACGAGCAGTACTTC.

This clone was seen only a few times. V usage is TRBV4-2 and J usage is TRBJ1-3; 10 nucleotides match TRBD1. This CDR3 region has 17 residues. V lost 2 bases to trimming and J lost 2 bases; unmatched junction nucleotides: 6. Germline V CDR1 and CDR2: LGHNA, YNFKEQ. The CDR3 bases are TGTGCCAGCAGCCAAACCTCCGGGACAGGGGCTGGAAACACCATATATTTT. Residues: CASSQTSGTGAGNTIYF.

With regard to this clone: The same CDR3 is also encoded by other DNA sequences in this sample. The V call is TRBV3-1 (or the pseudogene TRBV3-2), the J call TRBJ2-5; D ambiguous. The length of the CDR3 is 12 residues. Germline CDR1 reads LGHDT; CDR2 reads YNNKEL (reference sequence). V lost 0 bases, J lost 5 bases, and 4 bases lay in between. This chain's CDR3 is CASSQDVETQYF. The CDR3 nucleotides read TGTGCCAGCAGCCAAGATGTCGAGACCCAGTACTTC.

This rearrangement joins TRBV19 to TRBJ1-1, with D perhaps TRBD1 (6 bases). V shed 5 bases and J shed 6 bases, with 19 bases lying between them. The V gene's germline CDR1 is LNHDA and CDR2 SQIVND (reference sequence). This CDR3 is built from 15 residues. The CDR3 sequence: CASSRQGLYSAEAFF. The CDR3 nucleotides are TGTGCCAGTAGTCGCCAGGGGCTTTATTCGGCTGAAGCTTTCTTT.

The chain combines TRBV19 with TRBJ2-7; the match to TRBD1 covers 10 bases. J lost 5 bases, V lost 8 bases, and 6 bases had no gene match. CDR3 length: 13 amino acids. The germline V gene has CDR1 LNHDA and CDR2 SQIVND (reference sequence). The CDR3 sequence is CASAPGQGNEQYF. CDR3 nucleotide sequence: TGTGCCAGTGCTCCGGGACAGGGGAACGAGCAGTACTTC.

The CDR3 DNA is TGTGCCAGCAGCCTTGACGGGTTTTCACCCCTCCACTTT. This gives the protein CASSLDGFSPLHF. This chain connects TRBV7-3 to TRBJ1-6; D is undetermined. CDR3 length equals 13 residues. Trimming pared 5 bases from V and 9 bases from J, leaving 11 bases between. Germline CDR1 reads SGHTA; CDR2 reads FQGTGA.

The gene calls are TRBV4-1 and TRBJ2-5; D not resolved. V was cut by 2 bases and J by 3 bases, with 7 bases left in between. The CDR3 spans 13 residues. CDR1 and CDR2 from the germline V gene are MGHRA and YSYEKL. DNA of the CDR3: TGCGCCAGCAGCCAATCTAGGGAAGAGACCCAGTACTTC. It yields the protein CASSQSREETQYF.

The chain recombines TRBV7-3 with TRBJ2-7; TRBD2 might be the D (5 bases). The ends were cut back, 6 bases at V and 1 base at J, with 25 bases in the middle. The CDR3 sequence is 18 residues long. From germline, CDR1 is SGHTA and CDR2 FQGTGA. The chain's CDR3 is CASSRNNGVWGGSYEQYF. The CDR3 nucleotides are TGTGCCAGCAGTCGAAATAACGGGGTCTGGGGTGGTTCCTACGAGCAGTACTTC.

This chain joins TRBV6-5 and TRBJ1-5; 8 bases fit TRBD1. V lost 6 bases, J lost 7 bases, and 8 bases stayed unmatched. The CDR3 covers 14 residues. Germline values: CDR1 MNHEY, CDR2 SVGAGI. Here the CDR3 DNA reads TGTGCCAGCAGCTCGACAGGGGAAGGGCAGCCCCAGCATTTT. Its translation: CASSSTGEGQPQHF.

V is TRBV28 and J is TRBJ1-2; 7 bases match TRBD1. CDR1 is MDHEN and CDR2 is SYDVKM in the germline V gene. There are 14 residues in the CDR3. With V trimmed by 2 bases and J by 7 bases, 7 bases remained unmatched. CDR3 protein: CASSLMGTAVGYTF. CDR3 coding DNA: TGTGCCAGCAGTTTAATGGGGACAGCGGTTGGCTACACCTTC.

The chain has TRBV27 and TRBJ1-5; TRBD1 might be the D (5 bases). Germline CDR1 and CDR2: MNHEY and SMNVEV (reference sequence). The CDR3 consists of 14 residues. The ends were cut back, 3 bases at V and 6 bases at J, with 12 bases in the middle. CDR3 nucleotides: TGTGCCAGCAGTTTCTCAGGGAGAGGTCAGCCCCAGCATTTT. Its translation is CASSFSGRGQPQHF.